A single sample gave rise to the 6 T cell receptor beta chains below, sequenced in a study of T cell responses to AZD1222 COVID-19 vaccine. Only in-frame clones appear in the TCRdb table, and some are missing; sequencing was by immunoSEQ multiplex PCR. The table shows about 180,000 clones, with 88% occurring only once. Sequences were derived from peripheral blood, sampled on day 0 of AZD1222 vaccination. The receptors come from an adult in good health.

This clone appeared a single time. The chain links TRBV5-1 to TRBJ2-3; 11 bases map to TRBD2. The V segment lost 4 bases and the J segment 2 bases; nucleotides outside the gene matches: 6. There are 16 residues in the CDR3. CDR1 and CDR2 from the germline V gene are SGHRS and YFSETQ. CDR3 sequence reads: CASSKLAGASTDTQYF. Here the CDR3 DNA reads TGCGCCAGCAGCAAACTAGCGGGGGCCTCCACAGATACGCAGTATTTT.

The CDR3 region has the DNA TGTGCCAGTAACAGTAGGGACAGGGGGCGAAGCGGGGAGCTGTTTTTT. Its translation: CASNSRDRGRSGELFF. The J gene is TRBJ2-2, the V gene TRBV19; 12 nucleotides line up with TRBD1. Per germline, CDR1 LNHDA and CDR2 SQIVND (reference sequence). This CDR3 is built from 16 residues. V trimming: 7 bases; J trimming: 7 bases; junction bases outside the gene matches: 10. Full variable domain (remainder filled in from reference TRBV19 and TRBJ2-2): DGGITQSPKYLFRKEGQNVTLSCEQNLNHDAMYWYRQDPGQGLRLIYYSQIVNDFQKGDIAEGYSVSREKKESFPLTVTSAQKNPTAFYLCASNSRDRGRSGELFFGEGSRLTVL.

This clone was seen a single time. The genes are TRBV2 and TRBJ2-7; D is uncertain. Looked up from germline, CDR1 is SNHLY and CDR2 is FYNNEI. The ends were cut back, 2 bases at V and 2 bases at J, with 7 bases in the middle. The CDR3 covers 13 residues. The CDR3 sequence: CASSETAPYEQYF. The CDR3, as DNA: TGTGCCAGCAGTGAAACAGCTCCCTACGAGCAGTACTTC. Using reference TRBV2 and TRBJ2-7 for the parts outside the CDR3, the full variable domain is EPEVTQTPSHQVTQMGQEVILRCVPISNHLYFYWYRQILGQKVEFLVSFYNNEISEKSEIFDDQFSVERPDGSNFTLKIRSTKLEDSAMYFCASSETAPYEQYFGPGTRLTVT.

The V call is TRBV9, the J call TRBJ2-7, with TRBD1 matching over 8 bases. The CDR3 covers 15 residues. Germline V gene data show CDR1 as SGDLS and CDR2 as YYNGEE. V lost 3 bases, J lost 7 bases, and 12 bases stayed unmatched. The CDR3 sequence is CASSGSGTGVLEQYF. As DNA, the CDR3 is TGTGCCAGCAGCGGATCCGGGACAGGCGTCCTGGAGCAGTACTTC.

This chain connects TRBV7-9 to TRBJ2-7, with 8 positions matching TRBD1. This CDR3 is built from 15 residues. CDR1 SEHNR and CDR2 FQNEAQ come from the germline V gene (reference sequence). V trimming: 2 bases; J trimming: 1 base; junction bases outside the gene matches: 4. DNA for the CDR3: TGTGCCAGCAGCTTAAGCAGACAGGGGTCCTACGAGCAGTACTTC. This codes for CASSLSRQGSYEQYF.

CDR3 amino acids: CASSFRGSDSPLHF. The CDR3 DNA is TGTGCCAGCAGTTTTCGCGGCTCCGACTCACCCCTCCACTTT. The rearrangement joins TRBV27 to TRBJ1-6; unclear D gene. Between the trimmed V and J ends, which lost 3 bases and 10 bases, there was a span of 13 bases. The CDR3 consists of 14 residues. Germline V CDR1 and CDR2: MNHEY, SMNVEV (reference sequence).